This T cell receptor beta chain was sequenced in a study of early T cells in non-severe SARS-CoV-2 infection. Broader study findings: Database matching using VDJdb favored anti-spike CD8 responses, with private and CD4 specificities left missing.

The sample holds many counts of this clonotype. The antigen is not known. Each cDNA molecule carried a unique molecular identifier. MiXCR, applied by TCRdb to the 5' RACE reads, yields one record per CDR3 protein. This repertoire shows roughly 41,000 distinct CDR3 sequences, approximately 5% found once; its top ten account for around 24%. Trimming shortened V by 7 bases and J by 0 bases, and 10 bases separated the two germline ends. The CDR3 loop spans 15 amino acids. Germline-derived CDR1 and CDR2 are MNHNS and SASEGT. Sequencing used whole blood. The chain uses TRBV6-1 and TRBJ1-6; possibly TRBD1 for D (5 bases). This sequence was found in an adult who was a healthcare worker with PCR-confirmed SARS-CoV-2 infection or an uninfected control (not recorded which). CDR3: CASNRDSSYNSPLHF. The CDR3 DNA sequence: TGTGCCAGCAACCGCGACAGCTCCTATAATTCACCCCTCCACTTT.